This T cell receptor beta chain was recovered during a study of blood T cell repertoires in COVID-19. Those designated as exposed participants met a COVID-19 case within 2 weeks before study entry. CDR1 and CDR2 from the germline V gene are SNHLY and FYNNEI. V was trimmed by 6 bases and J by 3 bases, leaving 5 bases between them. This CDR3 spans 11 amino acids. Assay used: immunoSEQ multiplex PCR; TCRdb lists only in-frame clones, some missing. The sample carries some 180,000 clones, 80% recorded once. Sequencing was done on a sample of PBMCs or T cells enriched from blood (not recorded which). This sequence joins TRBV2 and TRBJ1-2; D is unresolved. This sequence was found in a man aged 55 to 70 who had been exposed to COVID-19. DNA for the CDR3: TGTGCCAGCAGGGAGGACTATGGCTACACCTTC. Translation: CASREDYGYTF.